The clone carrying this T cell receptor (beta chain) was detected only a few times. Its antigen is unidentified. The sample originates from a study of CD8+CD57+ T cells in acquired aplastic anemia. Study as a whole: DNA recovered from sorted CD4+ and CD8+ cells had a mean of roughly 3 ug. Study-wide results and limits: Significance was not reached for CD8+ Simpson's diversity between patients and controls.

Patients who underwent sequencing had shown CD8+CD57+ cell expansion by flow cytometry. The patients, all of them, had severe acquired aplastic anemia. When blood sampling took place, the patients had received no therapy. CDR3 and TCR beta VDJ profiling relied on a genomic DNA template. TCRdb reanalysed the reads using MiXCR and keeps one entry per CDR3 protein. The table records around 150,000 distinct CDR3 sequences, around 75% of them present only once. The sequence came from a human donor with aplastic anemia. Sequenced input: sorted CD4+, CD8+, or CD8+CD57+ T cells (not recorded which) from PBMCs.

CDR3 in amino acids: CASSGDALRAFF. In DNA form, the CDR3 reads TGTGCCAGCAGCGGGGACGCCCTGCGAGCTTTCTTT. This rearrangement joins TRBV5-8 to TRBJ1-1; possible D gene TRBD1, 5 bases. With 4 bases removed from V and 10 bases from J, the gap between germline ends came to 14 bases. The CDR3 spans 12 residues. Germline CDR1 is SGHTS and CDR2 is YDEGEE.